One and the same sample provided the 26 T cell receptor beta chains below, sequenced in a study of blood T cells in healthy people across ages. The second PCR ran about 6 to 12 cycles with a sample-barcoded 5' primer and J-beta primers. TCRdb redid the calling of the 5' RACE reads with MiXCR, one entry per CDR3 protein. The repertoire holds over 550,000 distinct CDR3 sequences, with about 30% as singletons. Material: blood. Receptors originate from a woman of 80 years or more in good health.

The CDR3: CASSLSTVGWGTEAFF. CDR3 in DNA: TGTGCCAGCAGCTTATCGACAGTGGGGTGGGGCACTGAAGCTTTCTTT. The chain combines TRBV7-2 with TRBJ1-1; D is perhaps TRBD1 (5 bases). The V gene lost 2 bases and the J gene lost 4 bases, with 17 bases spanning the gap. The CDR3 totals 16 residues. Germline V gene lookup returns CDR1 SGHTA and CDR2 FQGNSA.

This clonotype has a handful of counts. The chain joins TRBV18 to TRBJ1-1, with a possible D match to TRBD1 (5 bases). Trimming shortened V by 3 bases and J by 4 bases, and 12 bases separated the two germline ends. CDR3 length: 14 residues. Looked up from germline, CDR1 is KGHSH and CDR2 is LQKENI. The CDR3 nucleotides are TGTGCCAGCTCACCCGAACTGGGGGGCACTGAAGCTTTCTTT. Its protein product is CASSPELGGTEAFF.

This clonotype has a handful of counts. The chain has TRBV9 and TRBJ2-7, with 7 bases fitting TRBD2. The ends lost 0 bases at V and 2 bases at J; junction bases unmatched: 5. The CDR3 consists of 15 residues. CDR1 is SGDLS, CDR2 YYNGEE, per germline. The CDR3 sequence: CASSVGEGRAYEQYF. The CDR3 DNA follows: TGTGCCAGCAGCGTAGGGGAGGGCAGAGCCTACGAGCAGTACTTC.

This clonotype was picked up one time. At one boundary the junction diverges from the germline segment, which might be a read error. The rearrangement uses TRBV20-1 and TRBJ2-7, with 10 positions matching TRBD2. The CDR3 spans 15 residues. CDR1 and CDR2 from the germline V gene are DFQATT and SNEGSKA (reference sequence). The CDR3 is CSAREELAGKGKQYF. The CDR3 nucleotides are TGCAGCGCTAGAGAAGAACTAGCGGGGAAAGGCAAGCAGTACTTC.

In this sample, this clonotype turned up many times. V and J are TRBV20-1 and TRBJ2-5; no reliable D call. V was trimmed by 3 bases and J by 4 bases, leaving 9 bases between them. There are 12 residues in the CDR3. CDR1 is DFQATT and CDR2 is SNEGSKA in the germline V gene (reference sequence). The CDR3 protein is CSASKRAETQYF. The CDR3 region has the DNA TGCAGTGCTAGTAAGAGAGCAGAGACCCAGTACTTC.

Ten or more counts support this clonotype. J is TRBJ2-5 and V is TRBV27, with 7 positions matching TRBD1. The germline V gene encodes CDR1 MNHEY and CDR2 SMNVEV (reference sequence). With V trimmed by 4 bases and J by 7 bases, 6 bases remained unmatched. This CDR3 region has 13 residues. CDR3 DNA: TGTGCCAGCAGTTCGGGACAGAAGGGGACCCAGTACTTC. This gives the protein CASSSGQKGTQYF.

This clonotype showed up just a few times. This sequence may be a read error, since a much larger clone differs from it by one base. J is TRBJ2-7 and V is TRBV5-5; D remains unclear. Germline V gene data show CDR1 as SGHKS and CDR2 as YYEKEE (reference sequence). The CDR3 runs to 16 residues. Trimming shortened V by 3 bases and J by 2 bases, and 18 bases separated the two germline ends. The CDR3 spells CASSSSRVGLPYEQYF. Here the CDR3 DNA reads TGTGCCAGCAGCTCTTCAAGAGTGGGGTTGCCCTACGAGCAGTACTTC.

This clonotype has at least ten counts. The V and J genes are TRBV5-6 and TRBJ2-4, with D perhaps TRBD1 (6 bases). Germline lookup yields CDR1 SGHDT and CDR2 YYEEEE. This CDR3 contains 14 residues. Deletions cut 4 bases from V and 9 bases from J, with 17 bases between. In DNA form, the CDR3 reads TGTGCCAGCAGCGTGTACAGGGTTATGGGCATTCAGTACTTC. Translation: CASSVYRVMGIQYF.

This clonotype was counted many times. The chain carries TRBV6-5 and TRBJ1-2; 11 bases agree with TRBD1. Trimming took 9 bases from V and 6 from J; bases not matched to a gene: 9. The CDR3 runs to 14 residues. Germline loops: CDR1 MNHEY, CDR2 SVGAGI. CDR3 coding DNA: TGTGCCAGTAAAAGGGGACAGGGGGATAATGGCTACACCTTC. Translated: CASKRGQGDNGYTF.

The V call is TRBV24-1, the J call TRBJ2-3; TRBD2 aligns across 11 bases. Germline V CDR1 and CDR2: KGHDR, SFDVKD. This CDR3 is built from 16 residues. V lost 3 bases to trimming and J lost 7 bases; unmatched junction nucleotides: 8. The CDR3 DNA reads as TGTGCCACCAGTGATGTTTCTAGCGGGGGGCTATATACGCAGTATTTT. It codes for CATSDVSSGGLYTQYF.

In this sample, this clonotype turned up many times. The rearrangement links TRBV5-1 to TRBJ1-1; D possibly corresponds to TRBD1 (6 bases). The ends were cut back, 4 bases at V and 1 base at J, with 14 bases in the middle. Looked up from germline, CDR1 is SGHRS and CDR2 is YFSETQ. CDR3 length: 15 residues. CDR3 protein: CASSPDSFSNTEAFF. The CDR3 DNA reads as TGCGCCAGCAGCCCGGACAGTTTTTCGAACACTGAAGCTTTCTTT.

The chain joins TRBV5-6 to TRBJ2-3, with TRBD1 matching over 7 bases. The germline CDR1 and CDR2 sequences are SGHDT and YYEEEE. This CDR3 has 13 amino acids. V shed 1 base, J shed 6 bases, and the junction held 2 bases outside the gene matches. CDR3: CASSLPGQDTQYF. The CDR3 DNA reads TGTGCCAGCAGCTTGCCGGGACAGGATACGCAGTATTTT.

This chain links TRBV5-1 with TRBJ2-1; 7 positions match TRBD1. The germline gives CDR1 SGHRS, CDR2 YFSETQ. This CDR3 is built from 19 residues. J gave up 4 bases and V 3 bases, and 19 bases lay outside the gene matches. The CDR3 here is CASSSKPGEQGLIYNEQFF. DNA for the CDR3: TGCGCCAGCAGCTCCAAACCAGGGGAACAGGGGTTAATTTACAATGAGCAGTTCTTC.

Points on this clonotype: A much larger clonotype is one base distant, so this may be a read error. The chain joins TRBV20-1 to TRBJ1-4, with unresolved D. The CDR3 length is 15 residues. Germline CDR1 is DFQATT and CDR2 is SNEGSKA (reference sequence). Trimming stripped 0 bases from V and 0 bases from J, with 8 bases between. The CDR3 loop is CSARERVATNEKLFF. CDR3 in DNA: TGCAGTGCTAGAGAGCGAGTAGCAACTAATGAAAAACTGTTTTTT.

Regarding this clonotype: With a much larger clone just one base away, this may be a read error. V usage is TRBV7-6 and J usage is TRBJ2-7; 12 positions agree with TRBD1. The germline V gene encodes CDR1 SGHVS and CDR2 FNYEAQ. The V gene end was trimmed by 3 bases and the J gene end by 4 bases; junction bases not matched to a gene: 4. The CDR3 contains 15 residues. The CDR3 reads CASSLRDRGQYEQYF. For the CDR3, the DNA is TGTGCCAGCAGCTTGCGGGACAGGGGGCAATACGAGCAGTACTTC.

In DNA form, the CDR3 reads TGTGCCTGGAGTGTAATAGCGGGGGGGTACAATGAGCAGTTCTTC. Its translation: CAWSVIAGGYNEQFF. The chain links TRBV30 to TRBJ2-1, with 11 bases aligning to TRBD2. In germline, CDR1 is GTSNPN, CDR2 SVGIG (reference sequence). This CDR3 comprises 15 residues. The J segment lost 4 bases and the V segment lost 0 bases, leaving 2 bases of the junction unmatched.

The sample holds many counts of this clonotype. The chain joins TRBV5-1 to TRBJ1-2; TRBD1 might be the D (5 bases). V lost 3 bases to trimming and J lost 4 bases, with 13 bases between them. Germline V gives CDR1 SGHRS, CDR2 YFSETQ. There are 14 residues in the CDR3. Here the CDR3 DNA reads TGCGCCAGCAGCTCGCAATGGGGGAGCTATGGCTACACCTTC. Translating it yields CASSSQWGSYGYTF.

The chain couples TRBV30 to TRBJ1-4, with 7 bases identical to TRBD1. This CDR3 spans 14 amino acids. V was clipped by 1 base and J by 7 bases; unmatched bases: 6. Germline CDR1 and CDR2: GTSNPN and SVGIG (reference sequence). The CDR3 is CAWSGRGLGEKLFF. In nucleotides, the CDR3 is TGTGCCTGGAGTGGGAGGGGGCTGGGTGAAAAACTGTTTTTT. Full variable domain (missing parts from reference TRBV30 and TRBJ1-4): SQTIHQWPATLVQPVGSPLSLECTVEGTSNPNLYWYRQAAGRGLQLLFYSVGIGQISSEVPQNLSASRPQDRQFILSSKKLLLSDSGFYLCAWSGRGLGEKLFFGSGTQLSVL.

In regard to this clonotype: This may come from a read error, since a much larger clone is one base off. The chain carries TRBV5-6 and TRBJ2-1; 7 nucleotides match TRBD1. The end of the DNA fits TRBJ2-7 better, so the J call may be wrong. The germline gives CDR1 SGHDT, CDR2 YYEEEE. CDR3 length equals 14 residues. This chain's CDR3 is CASSSLDRDNEQYF. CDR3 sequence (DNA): TGTGCCAGCAGTTCCCTTGACAGGGACAATGAGCAGTACTTC.

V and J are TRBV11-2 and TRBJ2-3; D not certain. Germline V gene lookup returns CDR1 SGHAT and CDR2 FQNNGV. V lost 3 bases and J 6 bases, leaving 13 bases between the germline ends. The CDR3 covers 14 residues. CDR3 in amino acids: CASSFDLSVDTQYF. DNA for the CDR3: TGTGCCAGCAGCTTCGACTTGTCCGTCGATACGCAGTATTTT.

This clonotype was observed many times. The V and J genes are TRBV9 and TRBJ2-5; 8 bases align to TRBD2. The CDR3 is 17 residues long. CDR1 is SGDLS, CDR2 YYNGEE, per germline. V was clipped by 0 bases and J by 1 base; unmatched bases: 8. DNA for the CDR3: TGTGCCAGCAGCGTAGGGGCGGGGGGCCTATTCCAAGAGACCCAGTACTTC. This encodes CASSVGAGGLFQETQYF. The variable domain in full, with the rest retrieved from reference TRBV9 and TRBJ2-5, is DSGVTQTPKHLITATGQRVTLRCSPRSGDLSVYWYQQSLDQGLQFLIQYYNGEERAKGNILERFSAQQFPDLHSELNLSSLELGDSALYFCASSVGAGGLFQETQYFGPGTRLLVL.

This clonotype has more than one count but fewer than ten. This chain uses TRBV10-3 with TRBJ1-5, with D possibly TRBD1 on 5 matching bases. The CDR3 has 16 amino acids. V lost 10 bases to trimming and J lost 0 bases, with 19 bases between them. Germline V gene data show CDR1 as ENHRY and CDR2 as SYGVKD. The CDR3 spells CATNAAGRYSNQPQHF. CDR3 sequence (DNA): TGTGCCACAAACGCGGCAGGGAGATATAGCAATCAGCCCCAGCATTTT.

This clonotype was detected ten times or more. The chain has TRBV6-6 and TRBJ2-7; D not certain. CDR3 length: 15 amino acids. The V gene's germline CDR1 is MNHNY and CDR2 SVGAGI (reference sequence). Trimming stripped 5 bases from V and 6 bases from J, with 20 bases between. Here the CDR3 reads CASSTVPQLLGEQYF. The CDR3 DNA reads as TGTGCCAGCAGTACCGTTCCCCAGCTCTTGGGCGAGCAGTACTTC.

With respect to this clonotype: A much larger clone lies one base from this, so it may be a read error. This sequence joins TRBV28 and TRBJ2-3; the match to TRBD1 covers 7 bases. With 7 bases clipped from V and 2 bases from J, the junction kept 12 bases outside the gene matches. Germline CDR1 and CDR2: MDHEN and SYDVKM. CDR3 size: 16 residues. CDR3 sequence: CASNSPGQFLTDTQYF. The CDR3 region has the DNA TGTGCCAGCAACAGCCCGGGACAGTTCCTCACAGATACGCAGTATTTT.

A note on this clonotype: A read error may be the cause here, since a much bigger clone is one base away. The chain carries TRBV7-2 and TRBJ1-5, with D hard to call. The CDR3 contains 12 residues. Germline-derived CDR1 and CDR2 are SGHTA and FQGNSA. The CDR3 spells CASSLWNQPRHF. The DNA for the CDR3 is TGTGCCAGCAGCTTATGGAATCAGCCCCGGCATTTT.

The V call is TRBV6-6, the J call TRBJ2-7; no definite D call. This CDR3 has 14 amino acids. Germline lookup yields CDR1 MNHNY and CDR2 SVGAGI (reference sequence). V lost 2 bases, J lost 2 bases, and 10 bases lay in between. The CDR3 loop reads CASSYNQVTYEQYF. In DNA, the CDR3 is TGTGCCAGCAGTTACAATCAGGTGACCTACGAGCAGTACTTC.